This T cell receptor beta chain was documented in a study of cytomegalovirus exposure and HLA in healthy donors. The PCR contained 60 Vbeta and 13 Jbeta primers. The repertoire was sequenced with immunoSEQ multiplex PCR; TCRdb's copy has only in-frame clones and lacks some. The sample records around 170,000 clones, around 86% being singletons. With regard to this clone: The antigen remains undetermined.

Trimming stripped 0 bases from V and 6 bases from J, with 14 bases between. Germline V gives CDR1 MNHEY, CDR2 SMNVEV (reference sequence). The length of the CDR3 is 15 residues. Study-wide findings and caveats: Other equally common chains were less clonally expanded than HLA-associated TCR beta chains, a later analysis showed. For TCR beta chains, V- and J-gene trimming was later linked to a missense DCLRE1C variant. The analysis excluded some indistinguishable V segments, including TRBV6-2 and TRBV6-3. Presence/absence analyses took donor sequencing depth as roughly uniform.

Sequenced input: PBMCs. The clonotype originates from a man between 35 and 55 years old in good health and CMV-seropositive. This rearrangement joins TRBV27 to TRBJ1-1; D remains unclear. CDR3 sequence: CASSLSPRAGSEAFF. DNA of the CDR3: TGTGCCAGCAGTTTATCGCCGCGGGCGGGCTCTGAAGCTTTCTTT.